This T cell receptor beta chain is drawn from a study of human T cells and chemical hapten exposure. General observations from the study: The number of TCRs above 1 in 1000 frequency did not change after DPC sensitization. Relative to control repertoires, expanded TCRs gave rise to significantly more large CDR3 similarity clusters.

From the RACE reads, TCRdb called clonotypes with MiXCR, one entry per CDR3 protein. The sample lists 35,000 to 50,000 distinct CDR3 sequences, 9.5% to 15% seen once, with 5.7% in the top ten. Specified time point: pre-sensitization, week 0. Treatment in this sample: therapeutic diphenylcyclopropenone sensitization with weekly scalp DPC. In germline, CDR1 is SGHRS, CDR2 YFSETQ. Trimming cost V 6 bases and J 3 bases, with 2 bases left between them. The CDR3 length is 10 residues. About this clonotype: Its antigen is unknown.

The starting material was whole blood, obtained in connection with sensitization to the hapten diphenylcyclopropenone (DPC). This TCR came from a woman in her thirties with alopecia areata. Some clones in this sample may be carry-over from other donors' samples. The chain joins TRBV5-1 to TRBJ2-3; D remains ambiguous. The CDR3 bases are TGCGCCAGCAAGACAGATACGCAGTATTTT. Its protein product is CASKTDTQYF. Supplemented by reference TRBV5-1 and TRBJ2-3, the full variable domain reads KAGVTQTPRYLIKTRGQQVTLSCSPISGHRSVSWYQQTPGQGLQFLFEYFSETQRNKGNFPGRFSGRQFSNSRSEMNVSTLELGDSALYLCASKTDTQYFGPGTRLTVL.